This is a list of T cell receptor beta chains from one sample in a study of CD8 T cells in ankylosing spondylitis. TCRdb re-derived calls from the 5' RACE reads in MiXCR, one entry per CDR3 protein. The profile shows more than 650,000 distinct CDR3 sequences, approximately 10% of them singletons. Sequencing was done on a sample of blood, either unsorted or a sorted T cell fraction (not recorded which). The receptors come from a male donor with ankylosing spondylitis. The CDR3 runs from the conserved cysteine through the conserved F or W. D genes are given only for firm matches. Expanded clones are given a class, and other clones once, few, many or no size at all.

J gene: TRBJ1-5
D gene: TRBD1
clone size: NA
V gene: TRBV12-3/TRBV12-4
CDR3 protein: CASRSDRDGGQHF
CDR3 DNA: TGTGCCAGCAGGTCGGACAGGGACGGGGGCCAGCATTTT

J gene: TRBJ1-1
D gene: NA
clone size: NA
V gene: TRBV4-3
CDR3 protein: CASSRRVQRNTEAFF
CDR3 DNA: TGCGCCAGCAGCCGAAGGGTACAGCGGAACACTGAAGCTTTCTTT

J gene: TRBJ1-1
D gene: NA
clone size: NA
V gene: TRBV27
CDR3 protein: CASSSLEPRKAFF
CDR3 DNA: TGTGCCAGCAGTTCCCTCGAACCGAGGAAGGCTTTCTTT

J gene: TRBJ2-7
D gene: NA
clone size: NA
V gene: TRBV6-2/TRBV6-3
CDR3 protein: CASTTRRGYEQYF
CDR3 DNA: TGTGCCAGCACCACCCGGAGGGGGTACGAGCAGTACTTC

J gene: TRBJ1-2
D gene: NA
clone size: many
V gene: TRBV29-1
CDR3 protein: CSVVRGDYGYTF
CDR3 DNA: TGCAGCGTTGTCCGGGGAGACTATGGCTACACCTTC

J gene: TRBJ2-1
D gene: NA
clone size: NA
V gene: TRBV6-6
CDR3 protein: CASSYSAVHEQFF
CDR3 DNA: TGTGCCAGCAGTTACTCAGCCGTGCATGAGCAGTTCTTC

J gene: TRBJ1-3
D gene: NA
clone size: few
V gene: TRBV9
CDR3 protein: CASSVGSVGNTIYF
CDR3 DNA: TGTGCCAGCAGCGTAGGGTCGGTGGGAAACACCATATATTTT

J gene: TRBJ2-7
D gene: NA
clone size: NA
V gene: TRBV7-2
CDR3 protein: CASSLYGGPAYEQYF
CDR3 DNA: TGTGCCAGCAGCTTATACGGGGGGCCGGCCTACGAGCAGTACTTC

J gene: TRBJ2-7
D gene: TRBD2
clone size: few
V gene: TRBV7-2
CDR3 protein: CASSYVAGEYEQYF
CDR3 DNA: TGTGCCAGCAGCTACGTAGCGGGGGAATACGAGCAGTACTTC

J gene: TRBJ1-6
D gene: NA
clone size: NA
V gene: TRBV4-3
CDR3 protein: CASGALRGSSYNSPLHF
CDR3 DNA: TGCGCCAGCGGCGCCCTGCGGGGGAGCTCCTATAATTCACCCCTCCACTTT

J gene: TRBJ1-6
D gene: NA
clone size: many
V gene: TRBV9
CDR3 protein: CASSRGPINSPLHF
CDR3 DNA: TGTGCCAGCTCTCGGGGACCGATAAATTCACCCCTCCACTTT

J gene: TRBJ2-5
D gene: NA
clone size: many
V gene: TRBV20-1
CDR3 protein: CSARKDKETQYF
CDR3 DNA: TGCAGTGCTAGGAAGGACAAAGAGACCCAGTACTTC

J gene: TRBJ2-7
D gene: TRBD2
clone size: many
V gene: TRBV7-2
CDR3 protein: CASSLGGSGRSEQYF
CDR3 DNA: TGTGCCAGCAGCTTAGGAGGTAGCGGGAGGTCCGAGCAGTACTTC